These T cell receptor beta chains were read from a single sample in a study of blood T cell repertoires in COVID-19. Clones were sequenced by immunoSEQ multiplex PCR, and TCRdb holds only the in-frame ones, with some missing. The profile shows 400,000 to 450,000 clones, approximately 90% of them singletons. The sample taken for sequencing was peripheral blood. Receptors originate from a man younger than 35 with COVID-19, enrolled during active disease. The CDR3 runs from the conserved cysteine through the conserved F or W.

TRBV6-5	TRBJ2-7	CASRRGLHGYEQYF
TRBV5-1	TRBJ2-4	CASSLGQPTTLAKNIQYF
TRBV5-1	TRBJ2-2	CASSWGTSGTGELFF
TRBV19	TRBJ1-4	CASSIFGTRVEKLFF
TRBV4-1	TRBJ2-7	CASSQDFQGYEQYF
TRBV6-2/TRBV6-3	TRBJ1-6	CASSYSTRVNSPLHF
TRBV4-2	TRBJ2-7	CASSQERVGGTISYEQYF
TRBV7-9	TRBJ2-7	CASSSGQPRPYEQYF
TRBV7-9	TRBJ2-2	CASSLVAGPGELFF
TRBV6-4	TRBJ1-1	CASSPGGVGAEAFF
TRBV4-2	TRBJ2-1	CASSPSGTLYNEQFF
TRBV28	TRBJ2-6	CASSTPGQGAPGANVLTF
TRBV2	TRBJ1-5	CASSEQDQPQHF
TRBV27	TRBJ2-2	CASSLLGGITGELFF
TRBV27	TRBJ2-7	CASSLAGGQSEQYF
TRBV10-3	TRBJ2-1	CAISGTNTYNEQFF
TRBV6-5	TRBJ1-1	CATAVGLNTEAFF
TRBV30	TRBJ2-7	CAWSRDSYEQYF
TRBV11-1	TRBJ2-5	CASSSRSGLETQYF
TRBV7-2	TRBJ1-5	CASSMQGTNNQPQHF
TRBV3-1/TRBV3-2	TRBJ2-1	CASSQDVTSGMNEQFF
TRBV5-4	TRBJ1-6	CASRYRGDSPLHF
TRBV3-1/TRBV3-2	TRBJ1-2	CASSNPGRSFGYTF
TRBV5-5	TRBJ2-2	CASSFQTGPGGRELFF
TRBV7-9	TRBJ2-2	CASSLGTSGHTGELFF
TRBV6-4	TRBJ1-6	CARGGEVEGSSYNSPLHF
TRBV9	TRBJ2-1	CASSGTSGDHYNEQFF
TRBV3-1/TRBV3-2	TRBJ2-5	CASSHSSRVEETQYF
TRBV2	TRBJ1-3	CASRGLQGDTIYF
TRBV6-5	TRBJ1-6	CASSYDSQYNSPLHF
TRBV27	TRBJ2-6	CASGLGGGKGSGANVLTF
TRBV5-6	TRBJ1-2	CASSNTNRGVGYTF
TRBV7-6	TRBJ1-1	CASSSTGVRKRTEAFF
TRBV6-5	TRBJ1-5	CASSRTDNQPQHF
TRBV24-1	TRBJ2-2	CATSEDRADTGELFF
TRBV27	TRBJ2-1	CASSGTGGPYNEQFF
TRBV5-1	TRBJ2-5	CASATLAGGLRETQYF
TRBV7-9	TRBJ2-7	CASSFAGIHEQYF
TRBV5-5	TRBJ2-1	CASSSLVDNEQFF
TRBV30	TRBJ1-6	CAWSITGSGNSPLHF
TRBV2	TRBJ2-3	CASSPTRRFDGTQYF
TRBV7-9	TRBJ2-7	CASSFYREEYEQYF
TRBV2	TRBJ2-6	CASTQSFGSGANVLTF
TRBV19	TRBJ2-3	CASSIQTGGFITDTQYF
TRBV24-1	TRBJ1-1	CATSDATGGDTEAFF
TRBV4-1	TRBJ2-7	CASSPPGLAAYEQYF
TRBV4-1	TRBJ1-6	CASSQSTTGGSPLHF
TRBV10-2	TRBJ2-7	CASSRQEAYEQYF
TRBV29-1	TRBJ1-1	CSVEGRTGGTEAFF
TRBV3-1/TRBV3-2	TRBJ2-1	CASRGANEQFF
TRBV30	TRBJ1-2	CASPRQSGLANYGYTF